The 28 T cell receptor beta chains listed next were all sequenced from one sample in a study of blood T cell repertoires in COVID-19. TCRdb's table, derived via immunoSEQ multiplex PCR, lists solely in-frame clones and lacks some. The sample lists about 140,000 clones; about 80% were seen once. Material for sequencing was PBMCs or T cells enriched from blood (not recorded which). The origin of the receptors is a young woman who had been exposed to COVID-19.

J is TRBJ2-5 and V is TRBV25-1; 9 bases are a match to TRBD2. The length of the CDR3 is 16 residues. Germline V gene lookup returns CDR1 MGHDK and CDR2 SYGVNS. The V gene end was trimmed by 4 bases and the J gene end by 1 base; junction bases not matched to a gene: 7. CDR3 sequence: CASSGEREESQETQYF. The CDR3 DNA sequence: TGTGCCAGCAGTGGGGAGCGGGAGGAGAGCCAAGAGACCCAGTACTTC.

This clone was found a few times. The V gene is TRBV5-6, the J gene TRBJ1-2; D gene uncertain. V was trimmed by 0 bases and J by 4 bases, leaving 19 bases between them. The germline V gene encodes CDR1 SGHDT and CDR2 YYEEEE. There are 17 residues in the CDR3. The CDR3 nucleotides are TGTGCCAGCAGCTTGGGGGTTCGGGGTCGCCTAGGCTATGGCTACACCTTC. Translated: CASSLGVRGRLGYGYTF.

This clone was counted a single time. This chain uses TRBV7-2 with TRBJ2-3; possibly TRBD1 for D (6 bases). The CDR3 covers 16 residues. V was clipped by 1 base and J by 8 bases, with 19 bases between them. In germline, CDR1 is SGHTA, CDR2 FQGNSA. CDR3 loop: CASSLGGLRARVTQYF. The CDR3, as DNA: TGTGCCAGCAGCTTAGGGGGGCTGCGGGCCCGGGTTACGCAGTATTTT.

The rearrangement links TRBV5-1 to TRBJ1-3, with D possibly being TRBD1 (6 bases). The CDR3 is 14 amino acids. Germline V gene sequence: CDR1 SGHRS, CDR2 YFSETQ. The V end lost 4 bases, the J end lost 2 bases, and 10 bases lay between the germline ends. The CDR3 spells CASSLGTPGNTIYF. The CDR3 DNA follows: TGCGCCAGCAGCCTCGGGACACCTGGAAACACCATATATTTT.

This clone has only a few counts. The chain carries TRBV6-2 or TRBV6-3 and TRBJ1-5; 8 bases align to TRBD1. V trimming: 6 bases; J trimming: 2 bases; junction bases outside the gene matches: 6. The V gene's germline CDR1 is MNHEY and CDR2 SVGEGT. The CDR3 is 15 residues long. CDR3 region: CASRYLGQGNQPQHF. CDR3 nucleotides: TGTGCCAGCAGGTACCTGGGACAGGGCAATCAGCCCCAGCATTTT.

The genes are TRBV7-8 and TRBJ1-2, with TRBD1 matching 8 bases. V trimming: 4 bases; J trimming: 5 bases; junction bases outside the gene matches: 3. Germline V gene data show CDR1 as SGHVS and CDR2 as FQNEAQ. This CDR3 is built from 13 residues. CDR3 loop: CASSSTGGYGYTF. Here the CDR3 DNA reads TGTGCCAGCAGCTCTACAGGGGGTTATGGCTACACCTTC. Complete variable domain (other parts from reference TRBV7-8 and TRBJ1-2): GAGVSQSPRYKVAKRGQDVALRCDPISGHVSLFWYQQALGQGPEFLTYFQNEAQLDKSGLPSDRFFAERPEGSVSTLKIQRTQQEDSAVYLCASSSTGGYGYTFGSGTRLTVV.

The gene calls are TRBV18 and TRBJ1-5; D possibly corresponds to TRBD1 (6 bases). Germline V gene sequence: CDR1 KGHSH, CDR2 LQKENI. The CDR3 is 16 residues long. The germline V and J ends were trimmed by 5 bases and 7 bases, with 21 bases remaining between them. This CDR3 reads CASSRKDRSVGQPQHF. The DNA for the CDR3 is TGTGCCAGCTCAAGAAAAGACAGGTCCGTGGGACAGCCCCAGCATTTT. The entire variable domain, with the rest obtained from reference TRBV18 and TRBJ1-5, is as follows: NAGVMQNPRHLVRRRGQEARLRCSPMKGHSHVYWYRQLPEEGLKFMVYLQKENIIDESGMPKERFSAEFPKEGPSILRIQQVVRGDSAAYFCASSRKDRSVGQPQHFGDGTRLSIL.

This clone is a singleton in its sample. This sequence joins TRBV6-4 and TRBJ1-4, with D possibly matching TRBD1 (6 bases). This CDR3 comprises 15 residues. CDR1 is MRHNA and CDR2 is SNTAGT in the germline V gene. Trimming removed 2 bases from V and 4 bases from J, with 11 bases in between. Here the CDR3 DNA reads TGTGCCAGCAGTGACCGCGACAGGAGTAATGAAAAACTGTTTTTT. This sequence encodes CASSDRDRSNEKLFF.

The chain carries TRBV14 and TRBJ1-6; D uncertain. The germline gives CDR1 SGHDN, CDR2 FVKESK. The CDR3 consists of 13 residues. The V end lost 0 bases, the J end lost 9 bases, and 6 bases lay between the germline ends. CDR3 in DNA: TGTGCCAGCAGCCAAGAATTTCGTTCACCCCTCCACTTT. Its translation is CASSQEFRSPLHF.

This chain links TRBV19 with TRBJ1-2; 7 nucleotides line up with TRBD1. The CDR3 is 16 amino acids. Germline assignment: CDR1 LNHDA and CDR2 SQIVND (reference sequence). J lost 0 bases, V lost 5 bases, and 9 bases had no gene match. The CDR3 nucleotides are TGTGCCAGTAGTTGGACAGGCCCTCGCACTAACTATGGCTACACCTTC. This encodes CASSWTGPRTNYGYTF.

The genes are TRBV5-6 and TRBJ2-1, with TRBD2 matching 12 bases. This CDR3 comprises 17 residues. J gave up 4 bases and V 6 bases, and 11 bases lay outside the gene matches. The germline V gene has CDR1 SGHDT and CDR2 YYEEEE. CDR3 amino acids: CASIPLASGRDYNEQFF. CDR3 DNA sequence: TGTGCCAGCATCCCACTGGCTAGCGGGAGGGATTACAATGAGCAGTTCTTC.

The chain recombines TRBV5-4 with TRBJ1-1; D possibly corresponds to TRBD1 (6 bases). CDR1 is SGHNT and CDR2 is YYREEE in the germline V gene (reference sequence). Trimming pared 4 bases from V and 1 base from J, leaving 17 bases between. The CDR3 is made up of 16 amino acids. This chain's CDR3 is CASSPGGRRANTEAFF. The CDR3 DNA reads as TGTGCCAGCAGCCCTGGGGGCAGGAGAGCGAACACTGAAGCTTTCTTT.

This clone was seen just once. The chain couples TRBV11-2 to TRBJ1-2, with 9 nucleotides matching TRBD1. CDR1 and CDR2 (germline): SGHAT, FQNNGV. The CDR3 totals 16 residues. V lost 5 bases to trimming and J lost 4 bases; unmatched junction nucleotides: 11. The CDR3 nucleotides are TGTGCCAGCAGCGCTCTACGACAGGGGGTGGGCTATGGCTACACCTTC. Its translation: CASSALRQGVGYGYTF.

This clone was observed at least ten times. This chain joins TRBV7-9 and TRBJ2-1; D uncertain. V was trimmed by 3 bases and J by 9 bases, leaving 9 bases between them. This CDR3 region has 12 residues. Germline V gives CDR1 SEHNR, CDR2 FQNEAQ (reference sequence). The CDR3 region is CASSFPFREQFF. The CDR3 DNA is TGTGCCAGCAGCTTTCCTTTTCGTGAGCAGTTCTTC. Based on the CDR3 plus reference TRBV7-9 and TRBJ2-1, the full variable domain is DTGVSQNPRHKITKRGQNVTFRCDPISEHNRLYWYRQTLGQGPEFLTYFQNEAQLEKSRLLSDRFSAERPKGSFSTLEIQRTEQGDSAMYLCASSFPFREQFFGPGTRLTVL.

This clone was seen more than once but under ten times. The chain uses TRBV7-9 and TRBJ1-4; the match to TRBD1 covers 8 bases. Germline assignment: CDR1 SEHNR and CDR2 FQNEAQ (reference sequence). CDR3 length: 18 residues. J gave up 5 bases and V 3 bases, and 14 bases lay outside the gene matches. The CDR3 DNA reads as TGTGCCAGCAGCTTCGCATCGGACAGGGTCTTGTGGAATGAAAAACTGTTTTTT. Translated: CASSFASDRVLWNEKLFF.

The chain carries TRBV29-1 and TRBJ1-1; D possibly corresponds to TRBD1 (5 bases). Trimming cost V 7 bases and J 4 bases, with 16 bases left between them. This CDR3 spans 13 amino acids. Germline loops: CDR1 SQVTM, CDR2 ANQGSEA. CDR3 amino acids: CSGRQGGITEAFF. In DNA, the CDR3 is TGCAGCGGCCGCCAGGGTGGCATCACTGAAGCTTTCTTT.

The chain has TRBV18 and TRBJ1-6, with a weak D call TRBD1 (6 bases). The CDR3 totals 15 residues. Germline V gene lookup returns CDR1 KGHSH and CDR2 LQKENI. Trimming took off 6 bases at V and 14 bases at J, with 23 bases between the two ends. CDR3 coding DNA: TGTGCCAGCTCGCACGAGGGGACAATTTTTACGGCCCTCCACTTT. Residues: CASSHEGTIFTALHF.

This clone was observed a handful of times. The chain uses TRBV19 and TRBJ2-7; 12 bases line up with TRBD2. Germline trimming cut 8 bases from V and 6 bases from J; bases unmatched to any gene: 8. The CDR3 contains 14 residues. Germline V lookup: CDR1 LNHDA, CDR2 SQIVND (reference sequence). The CDR3 region is CASRPLAGGREQYF. The CDR3 DNA reads TGTGCCAGTCGGCCACTAGCGGGAGGCCGCGAGCAGTACTTC.

V gene TRBV11-2 combines with J gene TRBJ2-1; D is unclear. Between the trimmed V and J ends, which lost 0 bases and 3 bases, there was a span of 12 bases. Germline V lookup: CDR1 SGHAT, CDR2 FQNNGV. This CDR3 is built from 16 residues. The CDR3 coding sequence is TGTGCCAGCAGCTTAGATCAGGCTGGCAGCTACAATGAGCAGTTCTTC. Protein: CASSLDQAGSYNEQFF.

Here the CDR3 reads CASSLFPTGQTPYNEQFF. The CDR3 region has the DNA TGTGCCAGCAGTTTATTCCCGACGGGACAGACTCCGTACAATGAGCAGTTCTTC. This sequence joins TRBV27 and TRBJ2-1, with 7 bases lining up with TRBD1. This CDR3 comprises 18 residues. The V and J ends lost 1 base and 4 bases, in that order; junction bases with no gene match: 13. Germline CDR1 reads MNHEY; CDR2 reads SMNVEV (reference sequence).

V is TRBV2 and J is TRBJ1-3; D perhaps matches TRBD1 (6 bases). CDR1 is SNHLY and CDR2 is FYNNEI in the germline V gene. V dropped 4 bases and J dropped 1 base, with 11 bases sitting between them. This CDR3 comprises 15 residues. This CDR3 reads CASSVTGNSGNTIYF. Written as DNA, the CDR3 is TGTGCCAGCAGTGTCACAGGGAATTCTGGAAACACCATATATTTT.

The rearrangement joins TRBV11-2 to TRBJ2-1; the D gene is possibly TRBD1 (5 bases). The length of the CDR3 is 16 residues. The germline gives CDR1 SGHAT, CDR2 FQNNGV. Deletions cut 5 bases from V and 4 bases from J, with 18 bases between. DNA of the CDR3: TGTGCCAGCAGCCCCGATCAGGGTCTGTCGTACAATGAGCAGTTCTTC. Its translation: CASSPDQGLSYNEQFF.

The V gene is TRBV19, the J gene TRBJ1-5; D call uncertain. The V end was cut by 0 bases, the J end by 3 bases, with 3 bases between. The CDR3 covers 13 residues. Germline CDR1 reads LNHDA; CDR2 reads SQIVND (reference sequence). CDR3 in amino acids: CASSIDFNQPQHF. The CDR3 DNA is TGTGCCAGTAGTATAGACTTCAATCAGCCCCAGCATTTT.

The chain recombines TRBV5-4 with TRBJ2-1; D perhaps matches TRBD2 (5 bases). Germline V gene sequence: CDR1 SGHNT, CDR2 YYREEE (reference sequence). This CDR3 has 13 amino acids. V was shortened by 4 bases and J by 7 bases, with 12 bases between the two germline ends. In nucleotides, the CDR3 is TGTGCCAGCAGCCCCGGACTGACTAATGAGCAGTTCTTC. Protein product: CASSPGLTNEQFF. Full variable domain (missing parts from reference TRBV5-4 and TRBJ2-1): ETGVTQSPTHLIKTRGQQVTLRCSSQSGHNTVSWYQQALGQGPQFIFQYYREEENGRGNFPPRFSGLQFPNYSSELNVNALELDDSALYLCASSPGLTNEQFFGPGTRLTVL.

This clone came up once. The chain combines TRBV5-1 with TRBJ2-1; the match to TRBD2 covers 8 bases. With V trimmed by 5 bases and J by 6 bases, 7 bases remained unmatched. Looked up from germline, CDR1 is SGHRS and CDR2 is YFSETQ. The CDR3 is 14 residues long. The CDR3 DNA sequence: TGCGCCAGCAGTTACCGGACTAGCCCCAATGAGCAGTTCTTC. This codes for CASSYRTSPNEQFF.

This clone was observed a handful of times. V gene TRBV29-1 combines with J gene TRBJ2-3; 7 bases fit TRBD1. This CDR3 contains 14 residues. The V and J ends lost 3 bases and 2 bases, in that order; junction bases with no gene match: 5. From germline, CDR1 is SQVTM and CDR2 ANQGSEA. In DNA, the CDR3 is TGCAGCGTTGACCCGACAGGGTTCACAGATACGCAGTATTTT. The encoded protein is CSVDPTGFTDTQYF.

The chain employs TRBV4-3 and TRBJ2-2, with TRBD2 matching over 8 bases. CDR3 length equals 18 residues. Germline CDR1 is LGHNA and CDR2 is YSLEER. Trimming at V came to 0 bases and at J to 0 bases, leaving 6 bases not matched to a gene. CDR3 region: CASSQDVLAAPNTGELFF. CDR3 DNA sequence: TGCGCCAGCAGCCAAGATGTACTAGCGGCCCCGAACACCGGGGAGCTGTTTTTT.

This chain uses TRBV6-2 or TRBV6-3 with TRBJ2-1; D may be TRBD2 (6 bases). The CDR3 consists of 15 residues. Trimming took off 1 base at V and 5 bases at J, with 12 bases between the two ends. Germline V gene sequence: CDR1 MNHEY, CDR2 SVGEGT. CDR3 bases: TGTGCCAGCAGTTACTGGGAGGAGGTAAACAATGAGCAGTTCTTC. It encodes CASSYWEEVNNEQFF.